The sequence of this T cell receptor beta chain was determined in a study of blood T cell repertoires in COVID-19. Study-level background: Samples taken during acute and convalescent COVID-19 were collected in the United States, Italy and Spain. In each case, the material was cDNA or gDNA derived from T cells, B-cell-depleted T cells, or PBMCs.

The count of this clone is one. Looked up from germline, CDR1 is SEHNR and CDR2 is FQNEAQ (reference sequence). The J segment lost 2 bases and the V segment lost 5 bases, leaving 8 bases of the junction unmatched. This CDR3 has 16 residues. Original methodology: Estimation of nucleated cell counts was performed using reference gene primer amplification. The protocol was immunoSEQ multiplex PCR, while the TCRdb copy is restricted to in-frame clones and leaves out a portion. The V and J calls and clone size come from that table; D and trimming were worked out from the DNA. The table records roughly 200,000 clones, 80% to 90% of them present only once.

The chain links TRBV7-9 to TRBJ1-5; 8 positions match TRBD1. The clonotype comes from a man aged 55 to 70 who had recovered from COVID-19. The sample consisted of peripheral blood. CDR3 bases: TGTGCCAGCAGCCTCGGACAGGGTCTGGGCAATCAGCCCCAGCATTTT. Translated, it gives CASSLGQGLGNQPQHF.